A single sample is the source of the 13 T cell receptor beta chains below, sequenced in a study of Graves' ophthalmopathy and Graves' hyperthyroidism. Amplifying from RNA transcripts, the study obtained TCR beta CDR3 regions. An initial RT-PCR round employing HTBI primers preceded a second-round multiplex PCR. TCRdb reprocessed the multiplex PCR reads via MiXCR and lists one record per CDR3 protein. The data hold roughly 51,000 distinct CDR3 sequences, with 50% observed a single time. Sequences were obtained from peripheral blood. Receptors were obtained from an adult man with Graves' ophthalmopathy.

This clonotype is labeled medium-sized. The rearrangement joins TRBV29-1 to TRBJ2-7; D remains ambiguous. V gave up 4 bases and J gave up 4 bases, with 17 bases separating them. The CDR3 is 14 residues long. Germline V gene data show CDR1 as SQVTM and CDR2 as ANQGSEA. Written as DNA, the CDR3 is TGCAGCGTTGGTCCCAGGCTCGGTGAATACGAGCAGTACTTC. Translating gives CSVGPRLGEYEQYF.

The J gene is TRBJ2-6, the V gene TRBV5-4, with D uncertain. The CDR3 loop spans 13 amino acids. Germline V CDR1 and CDR2: SGHNT, YYREEE (reference sequence). V was trimmed by 7 bases and J by 1 base, leaving 6 bases between them. CDR3 sequence reads: CASEPSGANVLTF. CDR3 sequence (DNA): TGTGCCAGCGAGCCGTCTGGGGCCAACGTCCTGACTTTC.

This clonotype came up many times. At one end the junction does not follow the germline gene, possibly because of a read error. The chain recombines TRBV5-6 with TRBJ2-1; a possible D gene is TRBD1 (6 bases). Germline lookup yields CDR1 SGHDT and CDR2 YYEEEE. This CDR3 contains 13 residues. CDR3 region: CASSLGFSAGDHF. The CDR3, as DNA: TGTGCCAGCAGCTTGGGTTTTTCGGCAGGGGACCACTTC.

The J gene is TRBJ1-6, the V gene TRBV20-1; D not certain. CDR1 and CDR2 (germline): DFQATT, SNEGSKA (reference sequence). The CDR3 covers 12 residues. V was trimmed by 3 bases and J by 7 bases, leaving 7 bases between them. CDR3: CSARVGNSPLHF. The CDR3 DNA follows: TGCAGTGCTAGGGTGGGAAATTCACCCCTCCACTTT.

The gene calls are TRBV24-1 and TRBJ2-1; D might be TRBD1 or TRBD2, each matching 5 bases. Trimming removed 8 bases at V and 0 bases at J, with 19 bases between. CDR1 and CDR2 (germline): KGHDR, SFDVKD. This CDR3 is built from 17 residues. The CDR3 region has the DNA TGTGCCACCATGGCCGGGGACCCACAAAGCTCCTACAATGAGCAGTTCTTC. Protein: CATMAGDPQSSYNEQFF.

The genes are TRBV6-5 and TRBJ2-5; 10 bases align to TRBD1. The germline V gene encodes CDR1 MNHEY and CDR2 SVGAGI. CDR3 length: 14 amino acids. J lost 9 bases, V lost 6 bases, and 10 bases had no gene match. CDR3 protein: CASSRTGTGEAQYF. The CDR3, as DNA: TGTGCCAGCAGCCGAACCGGGACAGGGGAGGCCCAGTACTTC.

V gene TRBV7-2 combines with J gene TRBJ2-7, with D perhaps matching TRBD2 (5 bases). With the DNA end fitting TRBJ2-5 better, the J assignment may be wrong. Looked up from germline, CDR1 is SGHTA and CDR2 is FQGNSA. This CDR3 has 14 residues. In DNA form, the CDR3 reads TGTGCCAGCAGCTTAGTGGCTGGAGGAGAGACCCAGTACTTC. As protein: CASSLVAGGETQYF.

In this sample, this clonotype turned up a few times. The chain combines TRBV27 with TRBJ2-7, with 9 nucleotides matching TRBD2. Unmatched junction bases numbered 10, after V lost 1 base and J lost 3 bases. The CDR3 covers 17 residues. Germline-derived CDR1 and CDR2 are MNHEY and SMNVEV (reference sequence). CDR3 DNA: TGTGCCAGCAGTTTATGGGCTAGCGGGATTAGAAACTACGAGCAGTACTTC. Residues: CASSLWASGIRNYEQYF.

The chain employs TRBV6-1 and TRBJ1-2, with unresolved D. Germline assignment: CDR1 MNHNS and CDR2 SASEGT. The length of the CDR3 is 13 residues. The V end lost 5 bases, the J end lost 8 bases, and 15 bases lay between the germline ends. The CDR3: CASSLTGNRGYTF. The CDR3 region has the DNA TGTGCCAGCAGTCTGACCGGGAATCGGGGCTACACCTTC.

V gene TRBV14 combines with J gene TRBJ2-7, with a tentative D call TRBD1 (6 bases). The CDR3 is made up of 13 amino acids. The V gene's germline CDR1 is SGHDN and CDR2 FVKESK. V gave up 2 bases and J gave up 2 bases, with 7 bases separating them. The CDR3 spells CASSQHRAYEQYF. As DNA, the CDR3 is TGTGCCAGCAGCCAACACAGGGCCTACGAGCAGTACTTC.

This clonotype qualifies as medium-sized. This chain uses TRBV10-3 with TRBJ1-2; possible D gene TRBD1, 5 bases. This CDR3 has 15 residues. V was trimmed by 6 bases and J by 6 bases, leaving 20 bases between them. The germline gives CDR1 ENHRY, CDR2 SYGVKD. CDR3 coding DNA: TGTGCCATCAGACCTTCTTCAGGCAGGGATAATGGCTACACCTTC. Translating it yields CAIRPSSGRDNGYTF.

About this clonotype itself: At one of its ends the junction is not consistent with the germline gene, which may arise from a read error. The chain has TRBV2 and TRBJ2-1; 7 bases are shared with TRBD2. The CDR3 runs 16 residues. Germline loops: CDR1 SNHLY, CDR2 FYNNEI. DNA for the CDR3: TGTGCCAGCAGAACAAATGCGGGAGTCTCCTACGATGAGCAGTTCTTC. This encodes CASRTNAGVSYDEQFF.

This clonotype was seen at least ten times. The gene calls are TRBV7-9 and TRBJ1-1, with a possible D match to TRBD1 (5 bases). Per germline, CDR1 SEHNR and CDR2 FQNEAQ (reference sequence). This CDR3 has 13 residues. V dropped 2 bases and J dropped 8 bases, with 12 bases sitting between them. The CDR3 nucleotides read TGTGCCAGCAGCTTATATCAGGACAACGAAGCTTTCTTT. Encoded protein: CASSLYQDNEAFF.